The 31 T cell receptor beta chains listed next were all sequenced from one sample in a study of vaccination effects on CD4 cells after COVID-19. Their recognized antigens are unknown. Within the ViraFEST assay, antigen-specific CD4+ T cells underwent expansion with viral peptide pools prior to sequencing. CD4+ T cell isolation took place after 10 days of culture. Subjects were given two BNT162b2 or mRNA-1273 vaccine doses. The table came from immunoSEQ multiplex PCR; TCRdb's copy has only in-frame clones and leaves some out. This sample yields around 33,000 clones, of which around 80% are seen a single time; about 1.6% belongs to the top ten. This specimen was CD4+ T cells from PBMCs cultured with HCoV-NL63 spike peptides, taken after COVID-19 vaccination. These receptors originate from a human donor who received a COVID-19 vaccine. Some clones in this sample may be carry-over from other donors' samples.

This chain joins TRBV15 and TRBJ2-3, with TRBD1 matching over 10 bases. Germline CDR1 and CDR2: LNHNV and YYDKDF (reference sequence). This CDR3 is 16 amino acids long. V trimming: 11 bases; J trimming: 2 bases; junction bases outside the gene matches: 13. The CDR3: CASSIPGQGHTDTQYF. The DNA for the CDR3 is TGTGCCTCCTCGATTCCGGGACAGGGGCACACAGATACGCAGTATTTT.

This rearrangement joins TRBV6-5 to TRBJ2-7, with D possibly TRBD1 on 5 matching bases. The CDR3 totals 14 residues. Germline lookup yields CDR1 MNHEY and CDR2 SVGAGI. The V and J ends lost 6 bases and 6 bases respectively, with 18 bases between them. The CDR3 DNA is TGTGCCAGCAGACGGACAATAATCGGCGGCGAGCAGTACGTC. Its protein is CASRRTIIGGEQYV.

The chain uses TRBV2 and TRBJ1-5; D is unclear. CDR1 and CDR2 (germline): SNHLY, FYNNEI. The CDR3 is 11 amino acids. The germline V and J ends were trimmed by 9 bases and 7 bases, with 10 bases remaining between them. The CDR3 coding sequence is TGTGCCAGTCGGGTGGGCCAGCCCCAGCATTTT. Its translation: CASRVGQPQHF.

CDR3 nucleotide sequence: TGCGCCAGCAGCCCGGGTAGAGTCTATGGCTACACCTTC. Translated: CASSPGRVYGYTF. This chain uses TRBV5-1 with TRBJ1-2; no reliable D call. Germline V lookup: CDR1 SGHRS, CDR2 YFSETQ. The CDR3 contains 13 residues. With 4 bases removed from V and 4 bases from J, the gap between germline ends came to 11 bases.

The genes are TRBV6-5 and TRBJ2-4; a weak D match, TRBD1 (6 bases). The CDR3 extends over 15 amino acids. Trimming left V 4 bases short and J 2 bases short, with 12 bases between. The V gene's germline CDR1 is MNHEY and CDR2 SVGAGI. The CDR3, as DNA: TGTGCCAGCAGTTCCACAGGGCGATCCAAAAACATTCAGTACTTC. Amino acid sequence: CASSSTGRSKNIQYF.

This chain's CDR3 is CASSLVTDTQYF. The DNA for the CDR3 is TGCGCCAGCAGCTTGGTTACCGATACGCAGTATTTT. The gene calls are TRBV5-1 and TRBJ2-3; D not certain. Deletions cut 0 bases from V and 6 bases from J, with 5 bases between. CDR1 and CDR2 from the germline V gene are SGHRS and YFSETQ. This CDR3 region has 12 residues. The full variable domain, completed using reference TRBV5-1 and TRBJ2-3, is KAGVTQTPRYLIKTRGQQVTLSCSPISGHRSVSWYQQTPGQGLQFLFEYFSETQRNKGNFPGRFSGRQFSNSRSEMNVSTLELGDSALYLCASSLVTDTQYFGPGTRLTVL.

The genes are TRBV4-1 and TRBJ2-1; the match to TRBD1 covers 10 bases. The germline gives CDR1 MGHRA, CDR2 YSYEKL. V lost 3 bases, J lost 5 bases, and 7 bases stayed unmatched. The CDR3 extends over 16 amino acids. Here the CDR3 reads CASSHDGTGENNEQFF. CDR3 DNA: TGCGCCAGCAGCCACGATGGGACAGGGGAAAACAATGAGCAGTTCTTC.

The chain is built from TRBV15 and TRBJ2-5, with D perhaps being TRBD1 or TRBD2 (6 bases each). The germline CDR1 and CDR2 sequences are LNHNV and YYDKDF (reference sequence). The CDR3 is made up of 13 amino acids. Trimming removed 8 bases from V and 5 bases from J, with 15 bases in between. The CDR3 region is CATRLGGRETQYF. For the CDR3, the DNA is TGTGCCACCCGGTTAGGGGGGCGGGAGACCCAGTACTTC.

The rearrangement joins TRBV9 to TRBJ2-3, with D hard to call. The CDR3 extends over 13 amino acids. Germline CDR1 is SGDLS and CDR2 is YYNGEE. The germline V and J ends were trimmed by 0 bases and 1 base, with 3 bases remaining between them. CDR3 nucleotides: TGTGCCAGCAGCGTAGGGGGCACAGATACGCAGTATTTT. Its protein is CASSVGGTDTQYF.

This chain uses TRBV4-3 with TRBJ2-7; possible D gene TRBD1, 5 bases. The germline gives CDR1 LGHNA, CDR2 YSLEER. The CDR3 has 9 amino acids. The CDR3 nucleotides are TGCAACAGGTCAGACGAGCAGTACGTC. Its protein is CNRSDEQYV.

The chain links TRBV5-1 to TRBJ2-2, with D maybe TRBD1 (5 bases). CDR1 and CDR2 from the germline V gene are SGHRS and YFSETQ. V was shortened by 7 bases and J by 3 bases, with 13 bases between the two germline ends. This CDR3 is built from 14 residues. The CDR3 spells CASRMTEYTGELFF. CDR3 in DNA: TGCGCCAGCCGAATGACAGAATACACCGGGGAGCTGTTTTTT. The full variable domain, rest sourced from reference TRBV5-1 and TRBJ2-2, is KAGVTQTPRYLIKTRGQQVTLSCSPISGHRSVSWYQQTPGQGLQFLFEYFSETQRNKGNFPGRFSGRQFSNSRSEMNVSTLELGDSALYLCASRMTEYTGELFFGEGSRLTVL.

The CDR3 protein is CASSLDRGYGYTF. CDR3 in DNA: TGTGCCAGCAGCTTGGACAGGGGGTATGGCTACACCTTC. The chain carries TRBV6-5 and TRBJ1-2; 10 bases match TRBD1. The CDR3 covers 13 residues. CDR1 and CDR2 (germline): MNHEY, SVGAGI. Unmatched junction bases numbered 3, after V lost 6 bases and J lost 5 bases.

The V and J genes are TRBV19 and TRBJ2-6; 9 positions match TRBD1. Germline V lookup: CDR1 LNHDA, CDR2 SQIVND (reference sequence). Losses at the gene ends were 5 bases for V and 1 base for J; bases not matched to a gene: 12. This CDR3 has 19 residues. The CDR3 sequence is CASSPRTGVQVSGANVLTF. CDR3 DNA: TGTGCCAGTAGTCCTCGGACAGGGGTCCAAGTTTCTGGGGCCAACGTCCTGACTTTC.

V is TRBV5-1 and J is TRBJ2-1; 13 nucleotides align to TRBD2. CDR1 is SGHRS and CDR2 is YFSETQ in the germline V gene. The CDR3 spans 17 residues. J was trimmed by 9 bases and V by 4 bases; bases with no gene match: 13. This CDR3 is CASSPKLLAGGPGEQFF. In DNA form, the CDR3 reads TGCGCCAGCAGCCCCAAATTACTAGCGGGGGGGCCGGGTGAGCAGTTCTTC.

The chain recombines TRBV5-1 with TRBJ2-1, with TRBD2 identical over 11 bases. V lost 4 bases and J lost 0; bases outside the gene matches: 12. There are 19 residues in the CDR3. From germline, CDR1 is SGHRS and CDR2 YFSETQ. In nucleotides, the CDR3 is TGCGCCAGCAGCCCCACCACTAGCGGGGGACACCTCTCCTACAATGAGCAGTTCTTC. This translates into CASSPTTSGGHLSYNEQFF.

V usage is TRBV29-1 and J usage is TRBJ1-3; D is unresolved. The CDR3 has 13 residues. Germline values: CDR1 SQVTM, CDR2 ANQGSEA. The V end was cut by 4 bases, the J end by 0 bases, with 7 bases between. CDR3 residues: CSVVGNSGNTIYF. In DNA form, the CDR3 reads TGCAGCGTTGTAGGGAACTCTGGAAACACCATATATTTT.

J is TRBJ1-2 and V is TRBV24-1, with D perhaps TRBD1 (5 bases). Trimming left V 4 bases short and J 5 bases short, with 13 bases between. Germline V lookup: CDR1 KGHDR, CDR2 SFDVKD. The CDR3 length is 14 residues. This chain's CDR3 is CATSDPGTAYGYTF. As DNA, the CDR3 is TGTGCCACCAGTGACCCCGGGACGGCTTATGGCTACACCTTC.

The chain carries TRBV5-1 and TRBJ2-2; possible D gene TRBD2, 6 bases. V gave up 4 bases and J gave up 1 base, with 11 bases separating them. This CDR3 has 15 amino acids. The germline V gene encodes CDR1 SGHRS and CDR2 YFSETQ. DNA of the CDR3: TGCGCCAGCAGCCTGGGAGGTGGGAACACCGGGGAGCTGTTTTTT. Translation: CASSLGGGNTGELFF.

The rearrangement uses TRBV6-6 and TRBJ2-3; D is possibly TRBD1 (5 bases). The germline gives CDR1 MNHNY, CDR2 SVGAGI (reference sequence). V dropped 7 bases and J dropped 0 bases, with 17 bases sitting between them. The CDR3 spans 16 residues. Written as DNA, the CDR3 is TGTGCCAGCATTACCACGGGCAGGGTTAGCACAGATACGCAGTATTTT. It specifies CASITTGRVSTDTQYF.

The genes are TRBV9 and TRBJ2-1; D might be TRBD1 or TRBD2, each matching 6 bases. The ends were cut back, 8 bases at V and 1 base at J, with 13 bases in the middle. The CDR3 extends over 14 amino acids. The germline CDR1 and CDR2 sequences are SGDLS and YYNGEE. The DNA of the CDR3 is TGTGCCAGTAATGGGGGGCCATCCTACAATGAGCAGTTCTTC. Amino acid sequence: CASNGGPSYNEQFF. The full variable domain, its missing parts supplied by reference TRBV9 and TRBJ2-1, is DSGVTQTPKHLITATGQRVTLRCSPRSGDLSVYWYQQSLDQGLQFLIQYYNGEERAKGNILERFSAQQFPDLHSELNLSSLELGDSALYFCASNGGPSYNEQFFGPGTRLTVL.

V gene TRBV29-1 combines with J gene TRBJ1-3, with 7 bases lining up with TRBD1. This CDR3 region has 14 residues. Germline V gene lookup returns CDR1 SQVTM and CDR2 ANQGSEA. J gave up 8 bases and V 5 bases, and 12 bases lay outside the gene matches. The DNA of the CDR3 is TGCAGCGTTACGGGACAGCCTGACTCGGACACCATATATTTT. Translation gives CSVTGQPDSDTIYF.

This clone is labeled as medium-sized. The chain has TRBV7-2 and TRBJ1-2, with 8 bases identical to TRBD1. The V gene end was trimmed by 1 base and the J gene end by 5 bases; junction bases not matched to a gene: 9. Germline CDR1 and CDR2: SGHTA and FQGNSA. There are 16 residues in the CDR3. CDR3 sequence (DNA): TGTGCCAGCAGCTTAGGAGGACAGGGAGTTCTGTATGGCTACACCTTC. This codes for CASSLGGQGVLYGYTF.

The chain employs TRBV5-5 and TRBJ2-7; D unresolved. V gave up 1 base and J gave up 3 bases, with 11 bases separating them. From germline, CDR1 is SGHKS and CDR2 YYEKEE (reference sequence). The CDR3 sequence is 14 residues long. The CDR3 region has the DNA TGTGCCAGCAGCTTGTCCGGCACCATCTACGAGCAGTACGTC. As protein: CASSLSGTIYEQYV.

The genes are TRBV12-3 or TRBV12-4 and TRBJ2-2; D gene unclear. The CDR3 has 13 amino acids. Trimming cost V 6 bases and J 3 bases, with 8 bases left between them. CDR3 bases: TGTGCCAGCAGCCGATCAGACACCGGGGAGCTGTTTTTT. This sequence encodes CASSRSDTGELFF.

This CDR3 reads CASSPRLGGGSNEKLFF. For the CDR3, the DNA is TGTGCCAGCAGTCCCCGCCTCGGGGGGGGGTCTAATGAAAAACTGTTTTTT. The chain employs TRBV6-6 and TRBJ1-4; D perhaps matches TRBD1 (5 bases). CDR3 length equals 17 residues. V gave up 5 bases and J gave up 3 bases, with 19 bases separating them. CDR1 MNHNY and CDR2 SVGAGI come from the germline V gene (reference sequence).

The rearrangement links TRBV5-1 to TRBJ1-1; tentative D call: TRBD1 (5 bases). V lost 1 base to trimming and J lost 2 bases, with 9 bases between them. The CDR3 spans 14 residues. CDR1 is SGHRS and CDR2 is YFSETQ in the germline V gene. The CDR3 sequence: CASSLRQSNTEAFF. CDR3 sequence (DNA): TGCGCCAGCAGCTTGAGACAGAGCAACACTGAAGCTTTCTTT.

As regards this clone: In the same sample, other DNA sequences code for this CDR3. The CDR3 reads CASSLRQGTEAFF. CDR3 nucleotides: TGTGCCAGCAGCCTACGACAGGGGACTGAAGCTTTCTTT. V is TRBV7-9 and J is TRBJ1-1; 8 positions match TRBD1. Trimming removed 5 bases from V and 5 bases from J; junction bases left unmatched: 4. CDR3 length: 13 residues. CDR1 SEHNR and CDR2 FQNEAQ come from the germline V gene (reference sequence).

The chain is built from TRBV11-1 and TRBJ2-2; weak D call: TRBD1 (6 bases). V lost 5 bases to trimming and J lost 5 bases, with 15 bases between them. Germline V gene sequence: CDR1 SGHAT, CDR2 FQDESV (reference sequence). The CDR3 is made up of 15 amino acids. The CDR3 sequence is CASSVGTILTGELFF. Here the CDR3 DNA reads TGTGCCAGCAGCGTAGGGACAATTTTAACCGGGGAGCTGTTTTTT.

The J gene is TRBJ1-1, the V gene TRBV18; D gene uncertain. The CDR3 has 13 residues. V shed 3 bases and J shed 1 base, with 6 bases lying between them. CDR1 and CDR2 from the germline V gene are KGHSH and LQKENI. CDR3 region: CASSPDGNTEAFF. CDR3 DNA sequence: TGTGCCAGCTCACCGGACGGGAACACTGAAGCTTTCTTT.

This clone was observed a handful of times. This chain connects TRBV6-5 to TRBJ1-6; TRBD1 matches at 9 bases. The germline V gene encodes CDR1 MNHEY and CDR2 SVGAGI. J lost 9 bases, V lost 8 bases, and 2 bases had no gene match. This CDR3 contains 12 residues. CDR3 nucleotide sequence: TGTGCCAGCTGGGACAGGGTTTCACCCCTCCACTTT. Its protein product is CASWDRVSPLHF.

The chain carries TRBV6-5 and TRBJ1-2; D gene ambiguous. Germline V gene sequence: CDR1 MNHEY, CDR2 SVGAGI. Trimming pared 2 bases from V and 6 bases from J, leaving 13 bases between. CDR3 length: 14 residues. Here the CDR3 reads CASSYEAGLNGYTF. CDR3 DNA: TGTGCCAGCAGTTACGAGGCGGGCCTTAATGGCTACACCTTC.